These 23 T cell receptor beta chains were all obtained from the same sample, sequenced in a study of shared clonotypes between healthy human individuals. CD45RO-negative cells were positively selected for CCR7, leaving out terminally differentiated effector memory CD45RA+ cells. TCRdb's copy holds only in-frame clones and misses some; the assay was immunoSEQ multiplex PCR. This table holds over 2 million clones, roughly 95% found once. Sequencing was performed on naive CD8+ T cells sorted from blood. These receptors all come from a man between 18 and 35 years old in good health.

The rearrangement uses TRBV5-1 and TRBJ2-1; unclear D gene. The CDR3 has 16 amino acids. Germline CDR1 reads SGHRS; CDR2 reads YFSETQ. The V end lost 4 bases, the J end lost 5 bases, and 19 bases lay between the germline ends. DNA of the CDR3: TGCGCCAGCAGCCCTGCGGCCCAAACTCCCGACAATGAGCAGTTCTTC. Its protein product is CASSPAAQTPDNEQFF.

The chain joins TRBV6-1 to TRBJ2-7; D perhaps matches TRBD1 (6 bases). Trimming cost V 0 bases and J 7 bases, with 22 bases left between them. Germline CDR1 and CDR2: MNHNS and SASEGT. The CDR3 is 17 amino acids. The CDR3 loop is CASSEALLGTLEWEQYF. CDR3 coding DNA: TGTGCCAGCAGTGAAGCGCTTCTTGGGACACTAGAGTGGGAGCAGTACTTC.

This chain connects TRBV4-3 to TRBJ2-1, with 13 bases aligning to TRBD2. V lost 6 bases to trimming and J lost 5 bases; unmatched junction nucleotides: 4. CDR3 length: 15 residues. CDR1 LGHNA and CDR2 YSLEER come from the germline V gene. The chain's CDR3 is CASSGLAGVDNEQFF. The CDR3 DNA sequence: TGCGCCAGCAGTGGACTAGCGGGGGTTGACAATGAGCAGTTCTTC.

A note on this clone: Distinct nucleotide sequences in the sample also encode this CDR3. The genes are TRBV27 and TRBJ2-7; the D gene is possibly TRBD2 (5 bases). The germline gives CDR1 MNHEY, CDR2 SMNVEV (reference sequence). This CDR3 has 11 amino acids. Trimming took off 5 bases at V and 3 bases at J, with 5 bases between the two ends. CDR3 sequence reads: CASSGGYEQYF. For the CDR3, the DNA is TGTGCCAGCAGTGGAGGCTACGAGCAGTACTTC.

V usage is TRBV2 and J usage is TRBJ1-1; D remains ambiguous. Trimming removed 2 bases from V and 1 base from J, with 11 bases in between. The CDR3 length is 15 residues. Germline loops: CDR1 SNHLY, CDR2 FYNNEI. The DNA of the CDR3 is TGTGCCAGCAGTGAATATAGTGTGGGGAACACTGAAGCTTTCTTT. This encodes CASSEYSVGNTEAFF.

As DNA, the CDR3 is TGTGCCAGCAGCTTGGACCCAGAAGACTACAATGAGCAGTTCTTC. Translating gives CASSLDPEDYNEQFF. The chain combines TRBV5-4 with TRBJ2-1; no firm D call. The CDR3 is made up of 15 amino acids. CDR1 is SGHNT and CDR2 is YYREEE in the germline V gene (reference sequence). V shed 0 bases and J shed 3 bases, with 10 bases lying between them. The whole variable domain, filled in from reference TRBV5-4 and TRBJ2-1, reads ETGVTQSPTHLIKTRGQQVTLRCSSQSGHNTVSWYQQALGQGPQFIFQYYREEENGRGNFPPRFSGLQFPNYSSELNVNALELDDSALYLCASSLDPEDYNEQFFGPGTRLTVL.

The V and J genes are TRBV11-2 and TRBJ1-6, with 10 bases matching TRBD1. The CDR3 covers 15 residues. Germline lookup yields CDR1 SGHAT and CDR2 FQNNGV. With 3 bases clipped from V and 9 bases from J, the junction kept 5 bases outside the gene matches. The CDR3 is CASSLTGTGVSPLHF. The CDR3 bases are TGTGCCAGCAGCTTGACCGGGACAGGGGTTTCACCCCTCCACTTT.

The V and J genes are TRBV7-9 and TRBJ2-7, with D tentatively TRBD1 (6 bases). The CDR3 has 12 amino acids. Germline V gives CDR1 SEHNR, CDR2 FQNEAQ (reference sequence). The V gene lost 10 bases and the J gene lost 4 bases, with 14 bases spanning the gap. CDR3 DNA sequence: TGTGCCACTTCGGGCAGGGGATACGAGCAGTACTTC. It specifies CATSGRGYEQYF.

CDR3 protein: CASSLAGGNNEQFF. CDR3 DNA sequence: TGTGCCAGCAGCTTAGCGGGGGGCAACAATGAGCAGTTCTTC. V and J are TRBV11-2 and TRBJ2-1, with D perhaps matching TRBD2 (7 bases). The CDR3 is 14 residues long. CDR1 is SGHAT, CDR2 FQNNGV, per germline. Trimming removed 1 base at V and 5 bases at J, with 9 bases between. Filled out from reference TRBV11-2 and TRBJ2-1, the complete variable domain reads EAGVAQSPRYKIIEKRQSVAFWCNPISGHATLYWYQQILGQGPKLLIQFQNNGVVDDSQLPKDRFSAERLKGVDSTLKIQPAKLEDSAVYLCASSLAGGNNEQFFGPGTRLTVL.

The chain combines TRBV9 with TRBJ2-1, with D perhaps TRBD2 (6 bases). V dropped 4 bases and J dropped 8 bases, with 19 bases sitting between them. Germline CDR1 and CDR2: SGDLS and YYNGEE. The CDR3 loop spans 15 amino acids. This CDR3 is CASSPSSRGDDEQFF. CDR3 coding DNA: TGTGCCAGCAGCCCTAGTAGCCGCGGGGACGATGAGCAGTTCTTC.

The rearrangement links TRBV5-6 to TRBJ2-7; D is tentatively TRBD1 or TRBD2 (5 bases each). Looked up from germline, CDR1 is SGHDT and CDR2 is YYEEEE. The CDR3 spans 14 residues. Trimming stripped 3 bases from V and 7 bases from J, with 17 bases between. CDR3 loop: CASSSDLSGGEQYF. The CDR3 nucleotides read TGTGCCAGCAGCTCGGACTTGTCTGGGGGAGAGCAGTACTTC. Variable domain in full (rest from reference TRBV5-6 and TRBJ2-7): DAGVTQSPTHLIKTRGQQVTLRCSPKSGHDTVSWYQQALGQGPQFIFQYYEEEERQRGNFPDRFSGHQFPNYSSELNVNALLLGDSALYLCASSSDLSGGEQYFGPGTRLTVT.

The chain carries TRBV21-1 and TRBJ1-5. TRBV21-1 is a pseudogene segment. The CDR3 is made up of 16 amino acids. The CDR3 DNA sequence: TGTGCCAGCAGCAATGGCGGGTACTATAGCAATCAGCCCCAGCATTTT. Its translation is CASSNGGYYSNQPQHF.

The chain employs TRBV27 and TRBJ2-7, with TRBD2 as a possible D gene (6 bases). Germline CDR1 reads MNHEY; CDR2 reads SMNVEV (reference sequence). V was cut by 2 bases and J by 3 bases, with 20 bases left in between. The CDR3 extends over 17 amino acids. The CDR3 here is CASSLVGGIGPLYEQYF. CDR3 DNA sequence: TGTGCCAGCAGTTTAGTGGGGGGTATCGGACCTCTCTACGAGCAGTACTTC.

This clone came up a few times. Other nucleotide sequences from this sample produce the same CDR3. This sequence joins TRBV6-1 and TRBJ2-7; a weak D match, TRBD1 (5 bases). CDR1 MNHNS and CDR2 SASEGT come from the germline V gene. The CDR3 spans 13 residues. V was cut by 0 bases and J by 3 bases, with 6 bases left in between. The DNA of the CDR3 is TGTGCCAGCAGTGAAGCCAGGGACTACGAGCAGTACTTC. Residues: CASSEARDYEQYF.

The chain recombines TRBV20-1 with TRBJ1-2; D remains unclear. The CDR3 has 10 residues. Trimming pared 8 bases from V and 8 bases from J, leaving 12 bases between. Per germline, CDR1 DFQATT and CDR2 SNEGSKA (reference sequence). CDR3 nucleotides: TGCAGTTCGATAGGCCAGGGCTACACCTTC. Translated: CSSIGQGYTF.

The chain has TRBV9 and TRBJ2-7; TRBD2 matches at 9 bases. The CDR3 contains 14 residues. Per germline, CDR1 SGDLS and CDR2 YYNGEE. J was trimmed by 4 bases and V by 4 bases; bases with no gene match: 6. The CDR3 DNA sequence: TGTGCCAGCAGCCCGACTAGCGGAACTTACGAGCAGTACTTC. It codes for CASSPTSGTYEQYF.

This chain joins TRBV27 and TRBJ2-5; D is ambiguous. The germline V and J ends were trimmed by 1 base and 5 bases, with 11 bases remaining between them. The germline V gene encodes CDR1 MNHEY and CDR2 SMNVEV (reference sequence). The CDR3 consists of 14 residues. CDR3 sequence: CASSLFGLGETQYF. The DNA of the CDR3 is TGTGCCAGCAGTTTATTTGGCCTGGGGGAGACCCAGTACTTC.

The chain joins TRBV27 to TRBJ2-7; tentatively, D is TRBD1 (5 bases). V shed 3 bases and J shed 0 bases, with 12 bases lying between them. Germline assignment: CDR1 MNHEY and CDR2 SMNVEV (reference sequence). CDR3 length equals 15 residues. The CDR3 loop is CASSLKGPSSYEQYF. As DNA, the CDR3 is TGTGCCAGCAGTTTGAAGGGGCCAAGCTCCTACGAGCAGTACTTC.

On this clone: Distinct nucleotide sequences in the sample also encode this CDR3. The chain recombines TRBV4-1 with TRBJ2-7; D possibly corresponds to TRBD2 (7 bases). Germline lookup yields CDR1 MGHRA and CDR2 YSYEKL. This CDR3 has 16 residues. V was pared by 4 bases and J by 0 bases, with 16 bases between. This CDR3 reads CASSLRGGGSSYEQYF. DNA of the CDR3: TGCGCCAGCAGCCTCCGCGGGGGCGGGAGCTCCTACGAGCAGTACTTC.

The V and J genes are TRBV5-1 and TRBJ2-1, with D perhaps matching TRBD2 (6 bases). The germline V and J ends were trimmed by 4 bases and 3 bases, with 11 bases remaining between them. The CDR3 length is 14 residues. CDR1 and CDR2 (germline): SGHRS, YFSETQ. The CDR3, as DNA: TGCGCCAGCAGCCCGAGACTAGACTACAATGAGCAGTTCTTC. Translating gives CASSPRLDYNEQFF.

This clone was picked up one time. The rearrangement links TRBV4-3 to TRBJ1-4; D remains unclear. CDR3 length: 15 residues. V shed 0 bases and J shed 8 bases, with 13 bases lying between them. Germline V lookup: CDR1 LGHNA, CDR2 YSLEER. CDR3 coding DNA: TGCGCCAGCAGCCAAGAATGGCCGGGCGGAGAAAAACTGTTTTTT. Translating gives CASSQEWPGGEKLFF.

The chain couples TRBV13 to TRBJ2-7; TRBD2 matches 7 bases. The CDR3 consists of 17 residues. The germline gives CDR1 PRHDT, CDR2 FYEKMQ (reference sequence). After removal of 3 bases from V and 3 bases from J, the junction contained 14 bases not matched to a gene. CDR3 DNA: TGTGCCAGCAGCTTGGGAGGGTCCCTTGGGGACTACTACGAGCAGTACTTC. This gives the protein CASSLGGSLGDYYEQYF.

This clone appeared a few times. The chain's CDR3 is CASSPKGKETQYF. The DNA of the CDR3 is TGTGCCAGCTCACCGAAGGGCAAAGAGACCCAGTACTTC. The V and J genes are TRBV18 and TRBJ2-5, with unresolved D. Trimming removed 3 bases at V and 3 bases at J, with 8 bases between. Germline assignment: CDR1 KGHSH and CDR2 LQKENI. This CDR3 has 13 residues.